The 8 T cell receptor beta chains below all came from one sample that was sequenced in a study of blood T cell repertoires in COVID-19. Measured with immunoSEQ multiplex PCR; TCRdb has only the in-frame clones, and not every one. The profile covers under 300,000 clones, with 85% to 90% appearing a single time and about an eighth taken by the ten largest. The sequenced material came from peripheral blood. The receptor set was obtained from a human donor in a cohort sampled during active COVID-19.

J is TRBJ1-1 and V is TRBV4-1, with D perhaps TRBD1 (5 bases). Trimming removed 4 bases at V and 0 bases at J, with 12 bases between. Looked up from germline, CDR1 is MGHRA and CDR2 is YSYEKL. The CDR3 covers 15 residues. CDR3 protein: CASSPRGRMNTEAFF. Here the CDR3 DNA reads TGCGCCAGCAGCCCCCGGGGGAGGATGAACACTGAAGCTTTCTTT.

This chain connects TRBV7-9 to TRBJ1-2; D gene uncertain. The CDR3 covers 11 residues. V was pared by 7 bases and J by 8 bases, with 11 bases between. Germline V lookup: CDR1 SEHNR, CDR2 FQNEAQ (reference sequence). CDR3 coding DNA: TGTGCCAGCAACGAGTTGATAGGCTACACCTTC. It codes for CASNELIGYTF.

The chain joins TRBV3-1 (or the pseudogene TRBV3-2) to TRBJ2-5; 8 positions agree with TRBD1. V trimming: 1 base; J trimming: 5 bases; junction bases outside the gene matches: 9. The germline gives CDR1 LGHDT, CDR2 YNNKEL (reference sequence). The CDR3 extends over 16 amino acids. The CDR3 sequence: CASSQGVTGGMETQYF. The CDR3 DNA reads TGTGCCAGCAGCCAAGGTGTAACAGGGGGGATGGAGACCCAGTACTTC.

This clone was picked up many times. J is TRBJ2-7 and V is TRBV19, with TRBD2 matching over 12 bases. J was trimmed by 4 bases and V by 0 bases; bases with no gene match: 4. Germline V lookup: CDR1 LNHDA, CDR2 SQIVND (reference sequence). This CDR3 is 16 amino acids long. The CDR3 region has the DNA TGTGCCAGTAGTATAGATCTGGGACTAGCGGGTTACGAGCAGTACTTC. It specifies CASSIDLGLAGYEQYF.

CDR3 in amino acids: CASSSRTGPHLGYF. The DNA for the CDR3 is TGTGCCAGCAGCTCCAGGACAGGTCCGCACCTGGGGTATTTT. The V gene is TRBV7-2, the J gene TRBJ2-3, with TRBD1 matching 7 bases. Germline values: CDR1 SGHTA, CDR2 FQGNSA. Trimming took 4 bases from V and 14 from J; bases not matched to a gene: 15. The CDR3 loop spans 14 amino acids.

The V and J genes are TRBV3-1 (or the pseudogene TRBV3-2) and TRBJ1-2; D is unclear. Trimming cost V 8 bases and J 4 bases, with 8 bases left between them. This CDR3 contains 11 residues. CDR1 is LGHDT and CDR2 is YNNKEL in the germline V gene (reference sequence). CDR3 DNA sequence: TGTGCCAGCGAGAATTTCTATGGCTACACCTTC. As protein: CASENFYGYTF.

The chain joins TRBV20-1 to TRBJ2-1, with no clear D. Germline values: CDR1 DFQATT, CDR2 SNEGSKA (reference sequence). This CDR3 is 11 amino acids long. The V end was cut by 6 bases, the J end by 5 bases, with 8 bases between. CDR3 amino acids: CSAHINNEQFF. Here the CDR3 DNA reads TGCAGTGCCCACATTAACAATGAGCAGTTCTTC.

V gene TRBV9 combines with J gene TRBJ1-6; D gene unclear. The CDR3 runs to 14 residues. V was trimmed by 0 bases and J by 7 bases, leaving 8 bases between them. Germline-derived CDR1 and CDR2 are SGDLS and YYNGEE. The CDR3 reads CASSVGSKNSPLHF. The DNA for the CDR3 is TGTGCCAGCAGCGTAGGCAGTAAGAATTCACCCCTCCACTTT. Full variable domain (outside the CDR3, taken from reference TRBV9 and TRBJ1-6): DSGVTQTPKHLITATGQRVTLRCSPRSGDLSVYWYQQSLDQGLQFLIQYYNGEERAKGNILERFSAQQFPDLHSELNLSSLELGDSALYFCASSVGSKNSPLHFGNGTRLTVT.